The clone carrying this T cell receptor (beta chain) occurred a few times. CDR1 and CDR2 (germline): MGHRA, YSYEKL. V dropped 4 bases and J dropped 5 bases, with 9 bases sitting between them. The CDR3 contains 13 residues. The data belong to a study of blood T cell repertoires in COVID-19. Overall study context: The United States, Italy and Spain were the sources of the acute and convalescent COVID-19 samples. Nucleic acid was either cDNA or gDNA, and it came from T cells, B-cell-depleted T cells, or PBMCs.

Participants spanned ages about 18 to 100 years and resided in about two dozen US areas. Clinical history as reported by participants underpinned cohort assignment. Data came from immunoSEQ multiplex PCR; TCRdb stores just in-frame clones and leaves some out. This sample has about 200,000 clones, with about 86% found just once. V and J are TRBV4-1 and TRBJ2-1, with D possibly TRBD2 on 6 matching bases. The sequenced sample was PBMCs or T cells enriched from blood (not recorded which). This receptor was taken from a woman aged 45-59 years with acute COVID-19. The CDR3 loop reads CASSRRVDNEQFF. Here the CDR3 DNA reads TGCGCCAGCAGCCGGAGGGTAGACAATGAGCAGTTCTTC.